These 3 T cell receptor beta chains were all obtained from the same sample, sequenced in a study of STAT5B mutations in CD4+ large granular lymphocyte leukemia. Only in-frame clones appear in the TCRdb table, and some are missing; sequencing was by immunoSEQ multiplex PCR. The sample includes around 29,000 clones, approximately 84% of them seen just once. The material sequenced was CD4+ T cells from blood buffy coats. These receptor sequences come from a human donor in good health.

V is TRBV5-1 and J is TRBJ2-7; TRBD1 is a possible D gene (6 bases). The CDR3 sequence is 16 residues long. CDR1 is SGHRS and CDR2 is YFSETQ in the germline V gene. V was pared by 4 bases and J by 3 bases, with 20 bases between. CDR3: CASSPDLPGHIYEQYF. DNA of the CDR3: TGCGCCAGCAGCCCGGACCTGCCGGGACATATCTACGAGCAGTACTTC.

The V call is TRBV18, the J call TRBJ2-2; D unclear. V was shortened by 2 bases and J by 1 base, with 5 bases between the two germline ends. Germline values: CDR1 KGHSH, CDR2 LQKENI. The CDR3 runs 14 residues. The CDR3 sequence: CASSPLGNTGELFF. CDR3 nucleotides: TGTGCCAGCTCACCATTAGGGAACACCGGGGAGCTGTTTTTT.

The rearrangement uses TRBV19 and TRBJ2-7, with D unclear. Germline V gives CDR1 LNHDA, CDR2 SQIVND (reference sequence). V shed 3 bases and J shed 0 bases, with 9 bases lying between them. The CDR3 sequence is 14 residues long. The CDR3 nucleotides are TGTGCCAGTAGTATGGGCGGCAACTCCTACGAGCAGTACTTC. Amino acids: CASSMGGNSYEQYF.